A single sample is the source of the 30 T cell receptor beta chains below, sequenced in a study of cytomegalovirus exposure and HLA in healthy donors. Use of 60 Vbeta and 13 Jbeta primers characterized the PCR. TCRdb keeps only in-frame clones here, not all; method: immunoSEQ multiplex PCR. The table lists approximately 160,000 clones, just over 70% of them singletons. The specimen sequenced was PBMCs. All receptors derive from a man in his late teens or twenties in good health and CMV-seropositive.

In this sample, this clone turned up a few times. The genes are TRBV6-1 and TRBJ1-1; the match to TRBD1 covers 7 bases. The CDR3 sequence is 13 residues long. The ends lost 6 bases at V and 6 bases at J; junction bases unmatched: 7. Germline CDR1 is MNHNS and CDR2 is SASEGT. The CDR3 DNA reads TGTGCCAGCAGCCTGACAGGGAAGGCTGAAGCTTTCTTT. Encoded protein: CASSLTGKAEAFF.

The V and J genes are TRBV5-6 and TRBJ2-6; 7 nucleotides line up with TRBD1. The V gene's germline CDR1 is SGHDT and CDR2 YYEEEE. This CDR3 has 15 residues. With V trimmed by 8 bases and J by 1 base, 6 bases remained unmatched. For the CDR3, the DNA is TGTGCCAGTACAGGGGACGGGTCTGGGGCCAACGTCCTGACTTTC. Protein: CASTGDGSGANVLTF.

V usage is TRBV10-3 and J usage is TRBJ1-2; no clear D. The CDR3 runs to 14 residues. V gave up 0 bases and J gave up 3 bases, with 8 bases separating them. Germline CDR1 reads ENHRY; CDR2 reads SYGVKD. The CDR3 region has the DNA TGTGCCATCAGTGAGTCAGGGAGGGACTATGGCTACACCTTC. This sequence encodes CAISESGRDYGYTF.

The V call is TRBV6-4, the J call TRBJ2-3; D is undetermined. The germline V gene encodes CDR1 MRHNA and CDR2 SNTAGT. The CDR3 runs 15 residues. V gave up 0 bases and J gave up 2 bases, with 9 bases separating them. CDR3 DNA sequence: TGTGCCAGCAGTGACTCGTGGCTCTCCACAGATACGCAGTATTTT. This gives the protein CASSDSWLSTDTQYF.

The chain has TRBV7-2 and TRBJ2-3; 7 bases fit TRBD2. The V and J ends lost 3 bases and 5 bases, in that order; junction bases with no gene match: 20. CDR1 SGHTA and CDR2 FQGNSA come from the germline V gene. This CDR3 contains 19 residues. This CDR3 reads CASSFSPPAGTKIGDTQYF. Written as DNA, the CDR3 is TGTGCCAGCAGCTTCTCCCCCCCCGCCGGGACTAAGATTGGAGATACGCAGTATTTT.

The J gene is TRBJ2-7, the V gene TRBV7-2; D is undetermined. CDR1 and CDR2 (germline): SGHTA, FQGNSA. This CDR3 is built from 13 residues. V lost 5 bases and J 7 bases, leaving 15 bases between the germline ends. The CDR3 loop is CASSLESSGEQYV. The CDR3 DNA follows: TGTGCCAGCAGCCTAGAAAGTAGTGGGGAGCAGTACGTC.

The chain joins TRBV28 to TRBJ2-2; D is undetermined. In germline, CDR1 is MDHEN, CDR2 SYDVKM. Trimming removed 3 bases at V and 4 bases at J, with 9 bases between. CDR3 length: 14 residues. The DNA of the CDR3 is TGTGCCAGCAGTTTTACAGCCCCCACCGGGGAGCTGTTTTTT. Translating gives CASSFTAPTGELFF.

J is TRBJ2-2 and V is TRBV7-9; 9 bases match TRBD1. Germline loops: CDR1 SEHNR, CDR2 FQNEAQ (reference sequence). J lost 6 bases, V lost 4 bases, and 9 bases had no gene match. The CDR3 has 16 residues. DNA of the CDR3: TGTGCCAGCAGCTCCGAACAGGGGGCTCGGGCCGGGGAGCTGTTTTTT. This codes for CASSSEQGARAGELFF.

This clone was recorded a few times. This chain links TRBV5-1 with TRBJ1-2; weak D call: TRBD1 (5 bases). Germline V gene lookup returns CDR1 SGHRS and CDR2 YFSETQ. The CDR3 length is 15 residues. V was shortened by 7 bases and J by 3 bases, with 19 bases between the two germline ends. CDR3 bases: TGCGCCAGCTCTACCGGAAGGGGCGCCGACTATGGCTACACCTTC. Amino acids: CASSTGRGADYGYTF.

The chain employs TRBV6-1 and TRBJ2-2; TRBD1 might be the D (5 bases). Germline CDR1 MNHNS, CDR2 SASEGT. This CDR3 region has 14 residues. The V and J ends lost 7 bases and 5 bases respectively, with 14 bases between them. The CDR3 loop is CASKERKGTGELFF. For the CDR3, the DNA is TGTGCCAGCAAGGAGAGAAAGGGGACCGGGGAGCTGTTTTTT.

This clone was observed a few times. The chain couples TRBV7-8 to TRBJ2-1; perhaps TRBD2 as D (6 bases). The germline CDR1 and CDR2 sequences are SGHVS and FQNEAQ. The CDR3 spans 16 residues. V was shortened by 1 base and J by 5 bases, with 15 bases between the two germline ends. The CDR3 bases are TGTGCCAGCAGCTTAGAGTCACCAGCGGGTGACAATGAGCAGTTCTTC. The encoded protein is CASSLESPAGDNEQFF.

The chain couples TRBV10-3 to TRBJ2-1; TRBD2 matches 8 bases. V lost 5 bases to trimming and J lost 1 base; unmatched junction nucleotides: 4. This CDR3 region has 15 residues. CDR1 is ENHRY and CDR2 is SYGVKD in the germline V gene. The CDR3 loop reads CAISPPSGSYNEQFF. CDR3 in DNA: TGTGCCATCAGTCCCCCTAGCGGGTCCTACAATGAGCAGTTCTTC.

Worth noting for this clone: Other DNA sequences in this sample translate to the same CDR3. V is TRBV29-1 and J is TRBJ2-3, with 10 bases aligning to TRBD1. V lost 3 bases to trimming and J lost 1 base; unmatched junction nucleotides: 4. This CDR3 spans 15 amino acids. CDR1 is SQVTM, CDR2 ANQGSEA, per germline. CDR3 residues: CSVEGGQGGTDTQYF. The CDR3 DNA reads as TGCAGCGTTGAGGGCGGACAGGGGGGCACAGATACGCAGTATTTT.

The rearrangement links TRBV2 to TRBJ1-4; 8 bases are shared with TRBD1. CDR3 length: 15 amino acids. The germline V gene encodes CDR1 SNHLY and CDR2 FYNNEI. Germline trimming cut 5 bases from V and 7 bases from J; bases unmatched to any gene: 9. The CDR3 loop is CASSPDRGGSEKLFF. DNA of the CDR3: TGTGCCAGCAGTCCTGACAGGGGCGGTAGTGAAAAACTGTTTTTT.

The chain couples TRBV10-1 to TRBJ1-1; 8 nucleotides agree with TRBD1. The CDR3 covers 15 residues. Germline CDR1 reads WNHNN; CDR2 reads SYGVQD (reference sequence). V gave up 0 bases and J gave up 4 bases; unmatched junction bases: 4. CDR3 nucleotide sequence: TGCGCCAGCAGTGAGTCGACACAGGGGGGCACTGAAGCTTTCTTT. Protein sequence: CASSESTQGGTEAFF.

The chain links TRBV19 to TRBJ1-2, with D uncertain. This CDR3 contains 15 residues. Trimming shortened V by 11 bases and J by 1 base, and 20 bases separated the two germline ends. Germline lookup yields CDR1 LNHDA and CDR2 SQIVND (reference sequence). The CDR3 spells CASYSPAADNYGYTF. The CDR3 region has the DNA TGTGCCTCCTACTCCCCTGCGGCGGATAACTATGGCTACACCTTC.

The CDR3 DNA follows: TGCAGCGTTGGCAAGGGGGCCCTAGGGGAGGCCGGGGAGCTGTTTTTT. Its translation is CSVGKGALGEAGELFF. This chain joins TRBV29-1 and TRBJ2-2; tentatively, D is TRBD1 (7 bases). The germline gives CDR1 SQVTM, CDR2 ANQGSEA. The CDR3 contains 16 residues. Trimming took off 4 bases at V and 6 bases at J, with 21 bases between the two ends.

This clone was detected only a few times. The CDR3 sequence is CASSYSGRDEQFF. In DNA form, the CDR3 reads TGTGCCAGCAGTTACTCAGGTCGGGATGAGCAGTTCTTC. V gene TRBV6-6 combines with J gene TRBJ2-1, with D uncertain. Trimming shortened V by 0 bases and J by 8 bases, and 8 bases separated the two germline ends. The CDR3 sequence is 13 residues long. Germline assignment: CDR1 MNHNY and CDR2 SVGAGI (reference sequence).

The V call is TRBV7-9, the J call TRBJ1-4; D ambiguous. CDR1 and CDR2 from the germline V gene are SEHNR and FQNEAQ (reference sequence). Trimming removed 1 base from V and 8 bases from J, with 17 bases in between. CDR3 length: 16 residues. This CDR3 reads CASSLGPAGVEEKLFF. The CDR3 DNA reads TGTGCCAGCAGCTTAGGACCCGCGGGAGTAGAGGAAAAACTGTTTTTT.

The V call is TRBV27, the J call TRBJ1-1; D unclear. Germline CDR1 reads MNHEY; CDR2 reads SMNVEV (reference sequence). CDR3 length: 15 residues. Trimming stripped 5 bases from V and 0 bases from J, with 13 bases between. CDR3 loop: CASSPLSSMNTEAFF. Written as DNA, the CDR3 is TGTGCCAGCAGTCCCCTTAGCTCCATGAACACTGAAGCTTTCTTT.

J is TRBJ1-5 and V is TRBV2, with D maybe TRBD1 (5 bases). V was clipped by 4 bases and J by 0 bases, with 10 bases between them. Germline V gene lookup returns CDR1 SNHLY and CDR2 FYNNEI. This CDR3 has 15 amino acids. In DNA, the CDR3 is TGTGCCAGCAGTGGTCAAGGGGTTAGCAATCAGCCCCAGCATTTT. Protein: CASSGQGVSNQPQHF.

V usage is TRBV4-1 and J usage is TRBJ2-2; 7 bases agree with TRBD2. The V gene's germline CDR1 is MGHRA and CDR2 YSYEKL. J gave up 8 bases and V 3 bases, and 3 bases lay outside the gene matches. CDR3 length: 13 amino acids. This CDR3 is CASSQKRGGELFF. The DNA for the CDR3 is TGCGCCAGCAGCCAGAAGCGGGGTGGGGAGCTGTTTTTT.

CDR3 in amino acids: CASSQDSSNQPQHF. DNA for the CDR3: TGTGCCAGCAGCCAGGACAGTAGCAATCAGCCCCAGCATTTT. The chain employs TRBV2 and TRBJ1-5; TRBD1 is a possible D gene (6 bases). The CDR3 is made up of 14 amino acids. V gave up 6 bases and J gave up 0 bases, with 9 bases separating them. CDR1 is SNHLY, CDR2 FYNNEI, per germline.

V and J are TRBV5-1 and TRBJ2-1; TRBD2 matches at 13 bases. Germline values: CDR1 SGHRS, CDR2 YFSETQ. Losses at the gene ends were 3 bases for V and 6 bases for J; bases not matched to a gene: 3. This CDR3 has 15 residues. This chain's CDR3 is CASSSGLAGINEQFF. In DNA form, the CDR3 reads TGCGCCAGCAGCTCGGGACTAGCGGGGATCAATGAGCAGTTCTTC.

This clone has a count of ten or more. This sequence joins TRBV5-1 and TRBJ1-1; a possible D gene is TRBD1 (6 bases). With 4 bases removed from V and 0 bases from J, the gap between germline ends came to 13 bases. The CDR3 totals 15 residues. Germline CDR1 reads SGHRS; CDR2 reads YFSETQ. CDR3 region: CASSPNRAVNTEAFF. CDR3 DNA: TGCGCCAGCAGCCCGAACAGGGCCGTGAACACTGAAGCTTTCTTT.

The V and J genes are TRBV18 and TRBJ2-7; 8 positions agree with TRBD1. The J segment lost 2 bases and the V segment lost 3 bases, leaving 3 bases of the junction unmatched. CDR1 and CDR2 from the germline V gene are KGHSH and LQKENI. This CDR3 is built from 14 residues. The CDR3 sequence: CASSPGTGAYEQYV. The CDR3 nucleotides read TGTGCCAGCTCACCCGGGACAGGCGCCTACGAGCAGTACGTC.

This chain uses TRBV5-1 with TRBJ2-3; the match to TRBD2 covers 14 bases. After removal of 3 bases from V and 11 bases from J, the junction contained 8 bases not matched to a gene. CDR1 and CDR2 (germline): SGHRS, YFSETQ. The CDR3 runs 15 residues. The CDR3 loop is CASSSKTSGGERQYF. CDR3 nucleotides: TGCGCCAGCAGCTCGAAGACTAGCGGGGGGGAACGGCAGTATTTT.

This rearrangement joins TRBV6-6 to TRBJ2-7; TRBD2 aligns across 8 bases. Trimming removed 5 bases from V and 2 bases from J; junction bases left unmatched: 5. From germline, CDR1 is MNHNY and CDR2 SVGAGI (reference sequence). CDR3 length: 14 residues. The CDR3: CASSKLAAPYEQYV. The CDR3 nucleotides read TGTGCCAGCAGTAAACTAGCGGCCCCCTACGAGCAGTACGTC.

The rearrangement uses TRBV6-5 and TRBJ2-7; tentatively, D is TRBD1 (7 bases). The CDR3 has 13 amino acids. CDR1 MNHEY and CDR2 SVGAGI come from the germline V gene. V dropped 2 bases and J dropped 6 bases, with 11 bases sitting between them. The chain's CDR3 is CASSYAQGGEQYV. The CDR3 DNA sequence: TGTGCCAGCAGTTACGCCCAGGGGGGCGAGCAGTACGTC.

The rearrangement uses TRBV6-5 and TRBJ2-1, with 8 bases aligning to TRBD1. Trimming took 6 bases from V and 1 from J; bases not matched to a gene: 5. Germline V gene data show CDR1 as MNHEY and CDR2 as SVGAGI. There are 15 residues in the CDR3. CDR3 coding DNA: TGTGCCAGCAGCCTCCGGGACAGGTCCTACAATGAGCAGTTCTTC. Residues: CASSLRDRSYNEQFF.